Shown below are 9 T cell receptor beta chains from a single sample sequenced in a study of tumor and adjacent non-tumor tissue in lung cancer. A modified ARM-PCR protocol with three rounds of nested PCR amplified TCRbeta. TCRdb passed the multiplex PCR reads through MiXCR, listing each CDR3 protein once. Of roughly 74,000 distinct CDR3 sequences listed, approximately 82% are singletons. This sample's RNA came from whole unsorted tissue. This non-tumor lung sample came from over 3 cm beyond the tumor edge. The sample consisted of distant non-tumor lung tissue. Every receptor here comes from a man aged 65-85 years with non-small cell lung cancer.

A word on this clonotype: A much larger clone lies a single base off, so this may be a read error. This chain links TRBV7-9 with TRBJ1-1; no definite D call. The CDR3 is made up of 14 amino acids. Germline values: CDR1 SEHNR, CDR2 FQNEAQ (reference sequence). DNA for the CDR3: TGTGCCAGCAGCTTTGGTCGGGGTAGGACTGAACCTTTCTTT. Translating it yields CASSFGRGRTEPFF.

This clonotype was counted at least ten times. CDR3 residues: CASSFACNQPQHF. In nucleotides, the CDR3 is TGTGCCAGCAGCTTCGCGTGCAATCAGCCCCAGCATTTT. The chain carries TRBV11-3 and TRBJ1-5; D uncertain. The V end was cut by 3 bases, the J end by 2 bases, with 5 bases between. This CDR3 has 13 residues. The germline gives CDR1 SGHNT, CDR2 YENEEA.

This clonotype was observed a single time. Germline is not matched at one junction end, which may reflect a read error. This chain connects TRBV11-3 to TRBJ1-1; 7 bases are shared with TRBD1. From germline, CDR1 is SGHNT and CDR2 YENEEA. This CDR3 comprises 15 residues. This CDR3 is CVSSLSQGGNNEAFF. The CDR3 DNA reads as TGTGTCAGCAGCTTAAGCCAGGGGGGAAATAATGAAGCTTTCTTT.

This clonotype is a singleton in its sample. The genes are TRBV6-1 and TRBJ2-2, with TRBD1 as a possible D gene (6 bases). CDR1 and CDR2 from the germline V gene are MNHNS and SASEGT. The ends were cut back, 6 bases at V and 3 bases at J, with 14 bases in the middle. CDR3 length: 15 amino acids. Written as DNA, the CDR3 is TGTGCCAGCAGGTTAGGGGGAGCGTACACCGGGGAGCTGTTTTTT. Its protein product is CASRLGGAYTGELFF.

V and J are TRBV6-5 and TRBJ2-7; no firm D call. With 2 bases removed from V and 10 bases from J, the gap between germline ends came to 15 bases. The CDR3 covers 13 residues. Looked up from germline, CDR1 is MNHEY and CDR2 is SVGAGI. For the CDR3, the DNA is TGTGCCAGCAGTTACACAGACTCCTACCACCAGTACTTC. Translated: CASSYTDSYHQYF.

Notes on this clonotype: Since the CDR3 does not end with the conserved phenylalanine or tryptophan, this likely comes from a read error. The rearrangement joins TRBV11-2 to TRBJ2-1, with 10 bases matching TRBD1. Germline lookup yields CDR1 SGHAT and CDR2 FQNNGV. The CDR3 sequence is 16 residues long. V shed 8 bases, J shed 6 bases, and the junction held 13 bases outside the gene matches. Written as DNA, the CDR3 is TGTGCCAGCGGCTCGGTCGGGACAGGGGATATCAATGAGCAGTTCTCC. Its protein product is CASGSVGTGDINEQFS.

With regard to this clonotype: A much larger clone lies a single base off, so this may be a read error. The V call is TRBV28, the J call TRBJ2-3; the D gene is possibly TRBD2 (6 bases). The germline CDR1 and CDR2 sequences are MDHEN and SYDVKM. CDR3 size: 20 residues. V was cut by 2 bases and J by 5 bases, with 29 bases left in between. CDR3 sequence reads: CASSLPPTNGRHPDEDTQYF. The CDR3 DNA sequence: TGTGCCAGCAGTTTACCACCTACTAACGGGAGACACCCTGACGAAGATACGCAGTATTTT.

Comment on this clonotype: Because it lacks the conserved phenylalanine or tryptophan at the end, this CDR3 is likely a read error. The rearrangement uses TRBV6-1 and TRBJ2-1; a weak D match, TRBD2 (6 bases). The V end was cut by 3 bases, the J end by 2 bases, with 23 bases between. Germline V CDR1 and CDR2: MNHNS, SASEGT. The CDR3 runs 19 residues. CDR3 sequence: CASSDPGGSGLLAYNEQFS. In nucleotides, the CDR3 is TGTGCCAGCAGTGATCCCGGAGGGTCGGGGTTGCTCGCCTACAATGAGCAGTTCTCC.

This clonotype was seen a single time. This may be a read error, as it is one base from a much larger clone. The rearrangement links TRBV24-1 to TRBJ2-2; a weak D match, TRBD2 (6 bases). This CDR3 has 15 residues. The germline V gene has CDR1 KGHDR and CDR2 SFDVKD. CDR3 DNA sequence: TGTGCCACCAGTGACCGGGGAGGAGACACCGGGGAGCCGTTTTTT. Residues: CATSDRGGDTGEPFF.